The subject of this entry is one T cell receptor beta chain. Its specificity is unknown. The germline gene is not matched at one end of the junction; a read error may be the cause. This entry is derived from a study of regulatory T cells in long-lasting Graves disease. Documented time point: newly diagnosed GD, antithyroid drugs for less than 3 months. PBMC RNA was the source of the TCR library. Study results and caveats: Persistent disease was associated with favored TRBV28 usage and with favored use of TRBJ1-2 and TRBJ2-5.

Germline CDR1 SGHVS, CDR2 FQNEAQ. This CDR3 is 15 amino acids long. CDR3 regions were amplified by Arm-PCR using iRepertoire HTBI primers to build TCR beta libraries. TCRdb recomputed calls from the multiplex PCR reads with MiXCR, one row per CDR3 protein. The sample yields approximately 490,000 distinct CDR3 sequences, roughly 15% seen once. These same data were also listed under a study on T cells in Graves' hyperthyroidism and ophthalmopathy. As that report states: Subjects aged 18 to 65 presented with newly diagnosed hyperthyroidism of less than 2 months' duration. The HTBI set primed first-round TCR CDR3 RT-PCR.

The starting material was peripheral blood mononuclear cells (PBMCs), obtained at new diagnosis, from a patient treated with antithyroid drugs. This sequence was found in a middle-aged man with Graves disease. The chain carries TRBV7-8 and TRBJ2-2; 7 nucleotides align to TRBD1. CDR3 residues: CTSSSRQGSTGELFF. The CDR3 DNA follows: TGTACCAGCAGCTCAAGACAGGGAAGCACCGGGGAGCTGTTTTTT.